The rows below give T cell receptor beta chains drawn from one sample of a study of cytomegalovirus exposure and HLA in healthy donors. Sequenced by immunoSEQ multiplex PCR; TCRdb stores in-frame clones only, minus some. Of some 150,000 clones in the sample, around three fifths were seen once. The sequenced sample was PBMCs. Receptors were obtained from a woman in her 30s in good health and CMV-seropositive. Each CDR3 is given with its conserved first and last residue. The D gene is left open where the match is weak. Some rows mark clone size as missing; the rest say once, few, many or name a class of expanded clone.

j_call	v_call	clone_size	cdr3_length	d_call	cdr3_aa	cdr3_nt
TRBJ2-3	TRBV5-4	few	14	TRBD2	CASASGGFTDTQYF	TGTGCCAGTGCCTCGGGGGGGTTCACAGATACGCAGTATTTT
TRBJ1-1	TRBV10-3	-	14	-	CAIKDTEENTEAFF	TGTGCCATCAAGGACACCGAGGAGAACACTGAAGCTTTCTTT
TRBJ2-3	TRBV6-4	few	13	-	CASSAGSTDTQYF	TGTGCCAGCAGTGCAGGGAGCACAGATACGCAGTATTTT
TRBJ2-7	TRBV29-1	few	12	TRBD1	CSATQGTYEQYF	TGCAGCGCCACACAGGGGACCTACGAGCAGTACTTC
TRBJ1-3	TRBV18	-	14	-	CASSPEASGNTIYF	TGTGCCAGCTCACCAGAAGCCTCTGGAAACACCATATATTTT
TRBJ2-7	TRBV4-1	-	17	TRBD2	CASSRGLAGGQTYEQYF	TGCGCCAGCAGCCGCGGACTAGCGGGGGGTCAGACCTACGAGCAGTACTTC
TRBJ2-2	TRBV4-2	-	13	-	CASSQDAAGELFF	TGTGCCAGCAGCCAAGATGCGGCGGGGGAGCTGTTTTTT
TRBJ1-2	TRBV15	-	18	TRBD1	CATSRRDSYFRPNYGYTF	TGTGCCACCAGCCGCCGGGACAGTTATTTTAGACCCAACTATGGCTACACCTTC
TRBJ2-2	TRBV25-1	once	14	-	CASSEGAWTGELFF	TGTGCCAGCAGTGAGGGAGCGTGGACCGGGGAGCTGTTTTTT
TRBJ1-5	TRBV7-9	few	16	-	CASSHTRGPLNQPQHF	TGTGCCAGCAGCCATACGCGAGGCCCTCTCAATCAGCCCCAGCATTTT
TRBJ1-2	TRBV7-6	-	15	TRBD1	CASSPTGGNNYGYTF	TGTGCCAGCAGCCCGACAGGGGGCAATAACTATGGCTACACCTTC